This T cell receptor (beta chain) was sequenced in a study of cytotoxic CD8 clonotypes in ibrutinib-treated CLL. Study information: After median roughly 70 months, approximately 14 stayed in remission, some 12 progressed; responses around 24 partial, 2 complete. Following treatment for a median around twelve months, range 6 to 36, response samples were then taken.

As for this clone: Its specificity is unknown.

Overall study findings and caveats: Clonotypes that were public were uncommon, and they contracted or stayed stable on treatment. The study found clonality rose at ibrutinib response, then fell toward baseline at progression.

The V gene's germline CDR1 is MNHEY and CDR2 SMNVEV (reference sequence). V lost 7 bases and J lost 5; bases outside the gene matches: 14. This CDR3 spans 16 amino acids. Assay used: immunoSEQ multiplex PCR; TCRdb lists only in-frame clones, some missing. The sample consists of around 300,000 clones, about 77% of them appearing once. The sequences come from PBMCs, collected before ibrutinib treatment. The clonotype comes from a human donor with chronic lymphocytic leukemia. The J gene is TRBJ2-7, the V gene TRBV27; TRBD2 agrees at 10 bases. The CDR3 DNA follows: TGTGCCAGCATGTGGGATGGGCTAGCGGGAGTCGACGAGCAGTACTTC. This translates into CASMWDGLAGVDEQYF.